Listed below are T cell receptor beta chains from one sample, sequenced in a study of Graves' ophthalmopathy and Graves' hyperthyroidism. A single record per CDR3 protein comes from TCRdb applying MiXCR to the multiplex PCR reads. The profile shows about 740,000 distinct CDR3 sequences, about 44% of them singletons. The sequenced sample was peripheral blood. The receptors were gathered from an adult man with Graves' ophthalmopathy. Both conserved end residues are part of each CDR3. The D gene is left open where the match is weak. Only part of the rows carry a size: once, few, many, or a class if the clone is expanded.

d_call j_call v_call clone_size cdr3_nt cdr3_aa
- TRBJ2-7 TRBV7-9 many TGTGCCAGCGGACTATCCTACGAGCAGTACTTC CASGLSYEQYF
- TRBJ2-5 TRBV6-2/TRBV6-3 few TGTGCCAGCAGTTACTCCAACCGGCAAGAGACCCAGTACTTC CASSYSNRQETQYF
- TRBJ1-1 TRBV19 many TGTGCCAGTAGTATTGGGAGCCACACTGAAGCTTTCTTT CASSIGSHTEAFF
- TRBJ1-1 TRBV20-1 - TGCAGTGCTACGGGGGGGCGCACTGAAGCTTTCTTT CSATGGRTEAFF
TRBD1 TRBJ1-1 TRBV29-1 many TGCAGCGCCTTACAGGGGATGAACACTGAAGCTTTCTTT CSALQGMNTEAFF
- TRBJ1-5 TRBV15 - TGTGCCACCAGCAGAGATCAAGGGAGTTATCAGCCCCAGCATTTT CATSRDQGSYQPQHF
- TRBJ1-4 TRBV12-3/TRBV12-4 - TGTGCCAGCAGTTTAGGGGGGGCAGGGGTGAATGAAAAACTGTTTTTT CASSLGGAGVNEKLFF
- TRBJ1-3 TRBV11-2 - TGTGCCAGCATCCCGCCCTCCGGAAACACCATATATTTT CASIPPSGNTIYF
TRBD1 TRBJ1-2 TRBV29-1 many TGCAGCGTTGAAGGGTCGCAGGGGGGTGGCTACACCTTC CSVEGSQGGGYTF
TRBD1 TRBJ1-1 TRBV6-5 few TGTGCCAGCAGCTCGGGACAGATTGAAGCTTTCTTT CASSSGQIEAFF
TRBD2 TRBJ2-7 TRBV5-1 few TGCGCCAGCTCGACTAGCGGGAGTGATGAGCAGTACTTC CASSTSGSDEQYF
TRBD2 TRBJ2-7 TRBV7-2 - TGTGCCAGCAGCCCGGGAGGTAGCGGGGGCTACGAGCAGTACTTC CASSPGGSGGYEQYF
TRBD1 TRBJ1-2 TRBV7-2 - TGTGCCAGCAGCTTATTACAGGGGGGTGGCTACACCTTC CASSLLQGGGYTF
TRBD1 TRBJ1-6 TRBV29-1 once TGCAGCGCCCGATACAGGGGGCTAGGGGAAAAGCTCGATTCACCCCTCCACTTT CSARYRGLGEKLDSPLHF
TRBD2 TRBJ2-7 TRBV20-1 - TGCAGTGCTAGAGAACTAGCGGGGGTTTGGTACGAGCAGTACTTC CSARELAGVWYEQYF
TRBD1 TRBJ1-4 TRBV11-2 once TGTGCCAGCAGCTTGTACAGGGGGCGTAATGAAAAACTGTTTTTT CASSLYRGRNEKLFF
- TRBJ2-5 TRBV20-1 once TGCAGTGCGCCGGCCCTGGGCGAGACCCAGTACTTC CSAPALGETQYF
- TRBJ1-2 TRBV7-2 many TGTGCCAGCAGCTACGGGGCGCCCGGCTACACCTTC CASSYGAPGYTF
TRBD1 TRBJ1-5 TRBV24-1 - TGTGCCACCAGCACCAAAGACAGGGTCCCTCAGCCCCAGCATTTT CATSTKDRVPQPQHF
TRBD1 TRBJ2-7 TRBV7-9 - TGTGCCAGCAGCTTAGACAGGGGGCGTCTTTCCGAGCAGTACTTC CASSLDRGRLSEQYF
TRBD1 TRBJ1-6 TRBV2 many TGTGCCAGCAGTGAACGACCACCCAATTGGACAGGGTGGGACTCACCCCTCCACTTT CASSERPPNWTGWDSPLHF
- TRBJ2-7 TRBV9 many TGTGCCAGCAGCGCGCAGGTCTCCTACGAGCAGTACTTC CASSAQVSYEQYF
TRBD1 TRBJ2-7 TRBV5-1 - TGCGCCAGCAGGCCCACAGGGGCCGACTACGAGCAGTACTTC CASRPTGADYEQYF